The source of this T cell receptor (beta chain) is a study of cytomegalovirus exposure and HLA in healthy donors. The PCR used 60 Vbeta and 13 Jbeta primers. Assay: immunoSEQ multiplex PCR; the TCRdb copy retains only in-frame clones and omits some. Of 150,000 to 200,000 clones in the sample, around 84% were seen once. The germline CDR1 and CDR2 sequences are SGHTA and FQGTGA. The length of the CDR3 is 12 residues. V was trimmed by 5 bases and J by 8 bases, leaving 10 bases between them. The sequenced material came from PBMCs. J is TRBJ2-1 and V is TRBV7-3; D might be TRBD2 (6 bases). This TCR was recovered from a young man in good health and CMV-seronegative. The CDR3 loop is CASSPGGDEQFF. As DNA, the CDR3 is TGTGCCAGCAGCCCCGGAGGGGATGAGCAGTTCTTC.